This T cell receptor beta chain was obtained from a study of T-cell memory formation after mild COVID-19. Whole-study findings and limits: Contracting CD4+ clones sat mainly in CM and EM; CD8+ in EMRA. Prior to infection, memory already included some responding clones, suggesting cross-reactive memory joined.

This clonotype was recorded many times. No antigen is known for it. V was trimmed by 4 bases and J by 12 bases, leaving 19 bases between them. The germline gives CDR1 SGHTA, CDR2 FQGNSA. The CDR3 contains 14 residues. Employing constant-segment primers, 5'RACE generated TCR alpha and TCR beta cDNA libraries bearing sample barcodes and UMIs. Using its own MiXCR run on the 5' RACE reads, TCRdb lists one record per CDR3 protein. This table holds roughly 190,000 distinct CDR3 sequences, 10% to 13% found once. The chain links TRBV7-2 to TRBJ2-1; perhaps TRBD2 as D (6 bases). This clonotype was obtained from a man aged 18 to 35 who had mild COVID-19 (a few samples of this study predate the infection). Cell type and time point are not known. Material for sequencing was PBMCs or a T cell subset sorted from them (not recorded which). The CDR3 loop is CASSSQEGRSAQFF. CDR3 in DNA: TGTGCCAGCAGCTCTCAGGAGGGGAGGTCGGCGCAGTTCTTC.